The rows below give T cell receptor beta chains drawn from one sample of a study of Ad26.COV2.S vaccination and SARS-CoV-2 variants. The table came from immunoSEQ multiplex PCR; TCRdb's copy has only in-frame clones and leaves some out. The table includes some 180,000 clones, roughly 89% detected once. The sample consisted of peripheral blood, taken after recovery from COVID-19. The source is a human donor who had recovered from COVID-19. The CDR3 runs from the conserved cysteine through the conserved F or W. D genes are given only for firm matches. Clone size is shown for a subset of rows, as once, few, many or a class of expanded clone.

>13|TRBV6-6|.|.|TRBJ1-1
CASSYNPSTEAFF
TGTGCCAGCAGTTACAACCCTAGCACTGAAGCTTTCTTT
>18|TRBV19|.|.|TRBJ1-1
CASSIWIPGGHRNTEAFF
TGTGCCAGTAGTATATGGATACCCGGGGGACATCGGAACACTGAAGCTTTCTTT
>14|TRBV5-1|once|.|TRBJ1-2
CASSLGTANYGYTF
TGCGCCAGCAGCTTGGGGACAGCTAACTATGGCTACACCTTC
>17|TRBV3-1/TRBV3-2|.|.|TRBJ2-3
CASSQRGLYSSTDTQYF
TGTGCCAGCAGCCAGAGGGGACTCTATTCTAGCACAGATACGCAGTATTTT
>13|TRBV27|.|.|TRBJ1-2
CASSFGGFYGYTF
TGTGCCAGCAGTTTCGGGGGATTCTATGGCTACACCTTC
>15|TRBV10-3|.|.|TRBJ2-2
CAIGQQIANTGELFF
TGTGCCATCGGCCAACAGATCGCGAACACCGGGGAGCTGTTTTTT
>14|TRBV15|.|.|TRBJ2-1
CATSPRNSYNEQFF
TGTGCCACCAGCCCACGGAATTCCTACAATGAGCAGTTCTTC
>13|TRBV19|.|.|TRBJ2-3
CASSSGQSNTQYF
TGTGCCAGTAGCTCCGGACAGAGCAATACGCAGTATTTT
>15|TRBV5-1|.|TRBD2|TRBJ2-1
CASSLSGSTYNEQFF
TGCGCCAGCAGCTTGAGCGGGAGTACCTACAATGAGCAGTTCTTC
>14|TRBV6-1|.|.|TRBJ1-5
CASSEVPGLQPQHF
TGTGCCAGCAGTGAAGTCCCGGGACTCCAGCCCCAGCATTTT
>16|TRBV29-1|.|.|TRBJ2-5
CSVEDPGGRKRETQYF
TGCAGCGTTGAAGACCCCGGGGGCCGTAAACGTGAGACCCAGTACTTC
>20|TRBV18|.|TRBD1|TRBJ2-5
CASSPVTGTGRIPTQETQYF
TGTGCCAGCTCACCGGTGACCGGGACAGGGAGAATCCCCACCCAAGAGACCCAGTACTTC
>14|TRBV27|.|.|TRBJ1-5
CASSLGGSGQPQHF
TGTGCCAGCAGTTTGGGGGGTAGCGGCCAGCCCCAGCATTTT
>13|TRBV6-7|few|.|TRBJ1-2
CAWIISGGYGYTF
TGTGCCTGGATAATTTCGGGTGGCTATGGCTACACCTTC
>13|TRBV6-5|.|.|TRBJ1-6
CASTALGNSPLHF
TGTGCCAGCACCGCGCTCGGGAATTCACCCCTCCACTTT
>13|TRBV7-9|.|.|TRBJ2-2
CASSRTNTGELFF
TGTGCCAGCAGTCGTACCAACACCGGGGAGCTGTTTTTT
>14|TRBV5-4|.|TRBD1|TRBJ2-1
CASSPGTGPNEQFF
TGTGCCAGCAGTCCCGGGACAGGACCGAATGAGCAGTTCTTC
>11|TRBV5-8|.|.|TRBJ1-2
CASSFMGGYTF
TGTGCCAGCAGCTTCATGGGGGGCTACACCTTC
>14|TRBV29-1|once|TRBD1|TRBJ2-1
CSAPGQGLYNEQFF
TGCAGCGCTCCCGGACAGGGGCTGTACAATGAGCAGTTCTTC
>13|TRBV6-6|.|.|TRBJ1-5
CARFRGGDQPQHF
TGTGCCAGGTTCCGCGGCGGGGATCAGCCCCAGCATTTT
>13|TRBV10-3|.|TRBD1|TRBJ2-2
CAITGQGAGELFF
TGTGCCATCACGGGACAGGGGGCCGGGGAGCTGTTTTTT
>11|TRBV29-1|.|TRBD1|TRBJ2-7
CSGGTGEEQYF
TGCAGCGGGGGGACAGGGGAAGAGCAGTACTTC
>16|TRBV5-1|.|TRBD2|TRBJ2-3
CASSSPGLAGTDTQYF
TGCGCCAGCAGCTCTCCGGGACTAGCGGGAACAGATACGCAGTATTTT
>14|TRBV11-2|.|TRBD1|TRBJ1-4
CASSSRTGYEKLFF
TGTGCCAGCAGCTCGCGGACAGGGTACGAAAAACTGTTTTTT
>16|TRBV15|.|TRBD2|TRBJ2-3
CATSRDPGGAQDTQYF
TGTGCCACCAGCAGAGATCCGGGGGGGGCCCAGGATACGCAGTATTTT
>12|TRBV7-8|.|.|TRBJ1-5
CASSLEADAQHF
TGTGCCAGCAGCTTAGAGGCCGACGCCCAGCATTTT
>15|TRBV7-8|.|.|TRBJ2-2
CASSLRDFLNGELFF
TGTGCCAGCAGCTTAAGGGACTTCCTAAACGGGGAGCTGTTTTTT
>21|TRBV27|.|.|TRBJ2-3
CASSLSRRYGAGRSLQDTQYF
TGTGCCAGCAGTTTATCTAGGAGATACGGGGCAGGTCGTTCCCTGCAAGATACGCAGTATTTT
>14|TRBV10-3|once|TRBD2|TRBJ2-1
CAIKSGTSTDEQFF
TGTGCCATCAAGTCCGGGACTAGCACCGATGAGCAGTTCTTC
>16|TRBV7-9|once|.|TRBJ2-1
CASSLRNGGPGNEQFF
TGTGCCAGCAGCTTACGTAATGGGGGGCCGGGCAATGAGCAGTTCTTC
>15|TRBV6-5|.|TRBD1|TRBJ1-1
CASSDRGVPNTEAFF
TGTGCCAGCAGCGACAGGGGAGTTCCGAACACTGAAGCTTTCTTT
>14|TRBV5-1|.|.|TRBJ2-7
CASSTRTSTYEQYF
TGCGCCAGCAGCACCCGGACGAGTACCTACGAGCAGTACTTC
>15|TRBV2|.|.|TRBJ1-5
CASSGGGQSNQPQHF
TGTGCCAGCAGTGGTGGGGGACAAAGCAATCAGCCCCAGCATTTT
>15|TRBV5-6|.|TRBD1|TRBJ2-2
CASSSDRGVTGELFF
TGTGCCAGCAGCTCGGACAGGGGAGTCACCGGGGAGCTGTTTTTT
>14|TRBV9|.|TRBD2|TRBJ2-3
CASGSGRSTDTQYF
TGTGCCTCGGGGAGCGGGAGGAGCACAGATACGCAGTATTTT
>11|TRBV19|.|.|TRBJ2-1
CASSIGREQFF
TGTGCCAGTAGTATCGGTCGTGAGCAGTTCTTC
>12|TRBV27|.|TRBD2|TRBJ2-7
CASGEGVHEQYF
TGTGCCAGCGGGGAGGGAGTCCACGAGCAGTACTTC